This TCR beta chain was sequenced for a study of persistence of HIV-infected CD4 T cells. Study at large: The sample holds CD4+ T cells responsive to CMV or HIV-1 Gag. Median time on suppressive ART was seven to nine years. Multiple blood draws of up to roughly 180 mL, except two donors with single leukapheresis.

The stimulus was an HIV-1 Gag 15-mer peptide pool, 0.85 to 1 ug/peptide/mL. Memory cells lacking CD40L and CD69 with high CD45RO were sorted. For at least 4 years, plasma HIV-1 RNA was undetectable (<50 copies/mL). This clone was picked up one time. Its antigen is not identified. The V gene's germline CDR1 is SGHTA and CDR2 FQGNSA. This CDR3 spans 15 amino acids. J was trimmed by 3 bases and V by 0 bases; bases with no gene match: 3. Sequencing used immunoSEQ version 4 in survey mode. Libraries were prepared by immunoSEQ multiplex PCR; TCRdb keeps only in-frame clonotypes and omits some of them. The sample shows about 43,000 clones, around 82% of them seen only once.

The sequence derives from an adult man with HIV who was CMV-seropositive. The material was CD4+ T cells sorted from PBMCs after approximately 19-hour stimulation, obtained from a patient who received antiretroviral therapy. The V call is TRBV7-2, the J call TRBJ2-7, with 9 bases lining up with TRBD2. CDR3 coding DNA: TGTGCCAGCAGCTTAGCTAGCGGGAGTATCTACGAGCAGTACTTC. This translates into CASSLASGSIYEQYF.